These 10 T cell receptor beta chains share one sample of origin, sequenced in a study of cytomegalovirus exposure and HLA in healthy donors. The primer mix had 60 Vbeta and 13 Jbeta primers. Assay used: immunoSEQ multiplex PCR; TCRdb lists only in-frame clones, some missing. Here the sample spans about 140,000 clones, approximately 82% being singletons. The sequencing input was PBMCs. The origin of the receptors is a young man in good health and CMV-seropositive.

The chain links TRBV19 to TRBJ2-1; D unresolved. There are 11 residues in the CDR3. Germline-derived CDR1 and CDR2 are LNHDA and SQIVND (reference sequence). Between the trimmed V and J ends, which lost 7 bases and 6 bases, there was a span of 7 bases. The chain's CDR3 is CASTRRNEQFF. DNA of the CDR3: TGTGCCAGTACCCGTCGCAATGAGCAGTTCTTC.

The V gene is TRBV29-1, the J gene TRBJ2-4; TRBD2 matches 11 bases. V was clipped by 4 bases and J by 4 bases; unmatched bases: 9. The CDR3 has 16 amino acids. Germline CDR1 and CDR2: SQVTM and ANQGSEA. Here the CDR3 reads CSVGGLAGGLKNIQYF. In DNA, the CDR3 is TGCAGCGTTGGAGGGCTAGCGGGAGGACTAAAAAACATTCAGTACTTC.

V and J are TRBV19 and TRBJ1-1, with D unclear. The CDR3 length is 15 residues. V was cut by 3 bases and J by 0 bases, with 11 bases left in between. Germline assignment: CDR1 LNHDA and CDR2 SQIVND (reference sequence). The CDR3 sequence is CASSIPSLMNTEAFF. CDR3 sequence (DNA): TGTGCCAGTAGTATCCCCAGTCTTATGAACACTGAAGCTTTCTTT.

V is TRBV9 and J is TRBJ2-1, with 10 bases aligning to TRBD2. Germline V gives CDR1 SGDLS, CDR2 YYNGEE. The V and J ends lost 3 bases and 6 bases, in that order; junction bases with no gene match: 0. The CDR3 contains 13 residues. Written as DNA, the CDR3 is TGTGCCAGCAGCGGGACTAGCGGCAATGAGCAGTTCTTC. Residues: CASSGTSGNEQFF.

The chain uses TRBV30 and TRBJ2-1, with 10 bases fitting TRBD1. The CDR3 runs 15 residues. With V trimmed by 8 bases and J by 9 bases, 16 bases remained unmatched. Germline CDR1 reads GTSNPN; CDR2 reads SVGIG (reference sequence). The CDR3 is CAGGPRDRGFGEQFF. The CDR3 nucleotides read TGTGCCGGGGGCCCGCGGGACAGGGGTTTTGGTGAGCAGTTCTTC.

The CDR3: CASTRTSGNNEQFF. CDR3 DNA: TGTGCCAGCACCCGGACTAGCGGGAACAATGAGCAGTTCTTC. The V call is TRBV6-5, the J call TRBJ2-1, with 12 positions matching TRBD2. Germline CDR1 reads MNHEY; CDR2 reads SVGAGI. V gave up 7 bases and J gave up 5 bases; unmatched junction bases: 3. The CDR3 runs to 14 residues.

The CDR3 spells CASSVALLGSEQYF. CDR3 sequence (DNA): TGTGCCAGCAGCGTAGCTTTGTTGGGGAGCGAGCAGTACTTC. This chain connects TRBV9 to TRBJ2-7; D may be TRBD2 (5 bases). Trimming removed 0 bases at V and 6 bases at J, with 13 bases between. Germline CDR1 SGDLS, CDR2 YYNGEE. This CDR3 comprises 14 residues. Full variable domain (missing parts from reference TRBV9 and TRBJ2-7): DSGVTQTPKHLITATGQRVTLRCSPRSGDLSVYWYQQSLDQGLQFLIQYYNGEERAKGNILERFSAQQFPDLHSELNLSSLELGDSALYFCASSVALLGSEQYFGPGTRLTVT.

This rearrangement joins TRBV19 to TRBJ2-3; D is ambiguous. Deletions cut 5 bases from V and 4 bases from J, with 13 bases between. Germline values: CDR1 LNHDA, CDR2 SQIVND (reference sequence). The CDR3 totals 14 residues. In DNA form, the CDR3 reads TGTGCCAGTAGTCCAGGTCCATCTCCAGATACGCAGTATTTT. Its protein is CASSPGPSPDTQYF.

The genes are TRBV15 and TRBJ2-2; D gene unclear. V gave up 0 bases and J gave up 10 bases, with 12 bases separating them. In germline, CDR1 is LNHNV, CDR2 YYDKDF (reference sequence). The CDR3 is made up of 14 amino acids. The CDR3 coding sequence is TGTGCCACCAGCAGAGAATTAATCCCGTCGGAGCTGTTTTTT. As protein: CATSRELIPSELFF. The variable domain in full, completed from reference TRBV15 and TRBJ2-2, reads DAMVIQNPRYQVTQFGKPVTLSCSQTLNHNVMYWYQQKSSQAPKLLFHYYDKDFNNEADTPDNFQSRRPNTSFCFLDIRSPGLGDTAMYLCATSRELIPSELFFGEGSRLTVL.

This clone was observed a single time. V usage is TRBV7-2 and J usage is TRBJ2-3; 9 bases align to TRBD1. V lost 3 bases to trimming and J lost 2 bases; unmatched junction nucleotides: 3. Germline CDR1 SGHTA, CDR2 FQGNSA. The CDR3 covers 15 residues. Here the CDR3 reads CASSFDRGTTDTQYF. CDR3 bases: TGTGCCAGCAGCTTCGACAGGGGGACCACAGATACGCAGTATTTT.